Below, 3 T cell receptor beta chains from the same sample are listed, as sequenced in a study of blood T cells in healthy people across ages. Next came a second PCR, run for about 7 to 12 cycles, which used a sample-barcoded 5' primer along with a J-beta primer mix. TCRdb re-derived calls from the 5' RACE reads in MiXCR, one entry per CDR3 protein. The sample contains 700,000 to 900,000 distinct CDR3 sequences, approximately 55% of which appear only once. Sequenced input: blood. The receptors originated from a man older than 75 in good health.

This clonotype occurred a few times. The V call is TRBV11-2, the J call TRBJ2-3; D gene uncertain. The CDR3 totals 14 residues. Trimming removed 6 bases from V and 14 bases from J, with 24 bases in between. Germline V lookup: CDR1 SGHAT, CDR2 FQNNGV. In DNA form, the CDR3 reads TGTGCCAGCAGGGACCTACTCAAGGGAAGATACGCGTATTTT. Its protein is CASRDLLKGRYAYF.

The rearrangement joins TRBV6-2 or TRBV6-3 to TRBJ2-1; 10 bases fit TRBD2. CDR3 length equals 15 residues. The junction had 11 bases not matched to a gene; V was cut back by 7 bases and J by 8 bases. Germline CDR1 and CDR2: MNHEY and SVGEGT. DNA for the CDR3: TGTGCCAGCAATCTAAACCTAGCGGGAGCCTATGAGCAGTTCTTC. Translating it yields CASNLNLAGAYEQFF.

This clonotype was counted a few times. The chain carries TRBV5-1 and TRBJ1-4, with 12 bases that match TRBD1. From germline, CDR1 is SGHRS and CDR2 YFSETQ. The V and J ends lost 4 bases and 7 bases, in that order; junction bases with no gene match: 8. This CDR3 region has 16 residues. CDR3 sequence: CASSAGGTGGGEKLFF. The CDR3 DNA reads TGCGCCAGCAGCGCCGGTGGGACAGGGGGCGGTGAAAAACTGTTTTTT.